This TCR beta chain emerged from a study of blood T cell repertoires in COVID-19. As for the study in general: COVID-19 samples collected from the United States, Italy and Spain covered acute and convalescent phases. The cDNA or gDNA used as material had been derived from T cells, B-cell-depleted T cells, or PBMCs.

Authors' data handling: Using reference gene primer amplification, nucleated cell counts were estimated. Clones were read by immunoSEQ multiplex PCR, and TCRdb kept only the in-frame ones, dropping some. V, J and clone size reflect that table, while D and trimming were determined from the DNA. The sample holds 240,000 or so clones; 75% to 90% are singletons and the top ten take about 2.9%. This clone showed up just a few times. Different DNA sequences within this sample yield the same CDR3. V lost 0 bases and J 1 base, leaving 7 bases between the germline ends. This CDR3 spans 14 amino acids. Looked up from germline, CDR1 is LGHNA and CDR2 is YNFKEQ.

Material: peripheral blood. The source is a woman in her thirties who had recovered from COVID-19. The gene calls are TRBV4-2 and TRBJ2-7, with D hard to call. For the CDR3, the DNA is TGTGCCAGCAGCCAAGAGCCCAGTTCCTACGAGCAGTACTTC. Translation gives CASSQEPSSYEQYF.